The next 20 T cell receptor beta chains were all read from a single sample in a study of cytomegalovirus exposure and HLA in healthy donors. This PCR relied on a set of 60 Vbeta primers and 13 Jbeta primers. Produced via immunoSEQ multiplex PCR; TCRdb's table is partial and in-frame only. The sample consists of 130,000 or so clones, over 70% of them appearing once. Sequenced: PBMCs. These receptors came from a young woman in good health and CMV-seronegative.

There are a few counts of this clone. This chain joins TRBV19 and TRBJ1-5; the D gene is possibly TRBD1 (5 bases). Trimming removed 3 bases at V and 4 bases at J, with 13 bases between. The CDR3 has 15 residues. Germline assignment: CDR1 LNHDA and CDR2 SQIVND (reference sequence). CDR3 DNA sequence: TGTGCCAGTAGTATTGCGACAAGGGGAAATCAGCCCCAGCATTTT. Translating gives CASSIATRGNQPQHF.

J is TRBJ1-1 and V is TRBV7-9; D gene unclear. Trimming left V 5 bases short and J 1 base short, with 11 bases between. There are 14 residues in the CDR3. Germline V lookup: CDR1 SEHNR, CDR2 FQNEAQ (reference sequence). The DNA of the CDR3 is TGTGCCAGCAGCCCCACAGAGCCGAACACTGAAGCTTTCTTT. Translation: CASSPTEPNTEAFF.

This clone was observed a handful of times. The V call is TRBV30, the J call TRBJ1-4; weak D call: TRBD1 (6 bases). This CDR3 is 15 amino acids long. V lost 7 bases to trimming and J lost 4 bases, with 19 bases between them. Germline V CDR1 and CDR2: GTSNPN, SVGIG (reference sequence). DNA of the CDR3: TGTGCCTACCCCCGCCTAAAGGGGGATAATGAAAAACTGTTTTTT. Its protein product is CAYPRLKGDNEKLFF.

The genes are TRBV2 and TRBJ2-2, with 7 nucleotides matching TRBD1. The CDR3 sequence is 14 residues long. Germline V gene lookup returns CDR1 SNHLY and CDR2 FYNNEI. With V trimmed by 6 bases and J by 6 bases, 7 bases remained unmatched. The chain's CDR3 is CASRTGFVAGELFF. DNA of the CDR3: TGTGCCAGCAGGACAGGGTTCGTGGCCGGGGAGCTGTTTTTT.

V usage is TRBV6-6 and J usage is TRBJ1-5; TRBD1 matches at 7 bases. The germline CDR1 and CDR2 sequences are MNHNY and SVGAGI (reference sequence). Trimming took 7 bases from V and 3 from J; bases not matched to a gene: 3. The CDR3 is made up of 13 amino acids. The DNA for the CDR3 is TGTGCCAGCACGACAGGGCTCAATCAGCCCCAGCATTTT. Protein product: CASTTGLNQPQHF.

The rearrangement uses TRBV5-1 and TRBJ2-7; D may be TRBD1 (5 bases). V was shortened by 4 bases and J by 3 bases, with 8 bases between the two germline ends. The CDR3 runs to 12 residues. CDR1 and CDR2 from the germline V gene are SGHRS and YFSETQ. The DNA for the CDR3 is TGCGCCAGCAGCGTCGACAGCTACGAGCAGTACTTC. Amino acids: CASSVDSYEQYF.

V and J are TRBV30 and TRBJ1-1, with TRBD1 as a possible D gene (6 bases). Looked up from germline, CDR1 is GTSNPN and CDR2 is SVGIG (reference sequence). The length of the CDR3 is 13 residues. Deletions cut 5 bases from V and 3 bases from J, with 13 bases between. CDR3 loop: CAWSGTSYTEAFF. In nucleotides, the CDR3 is TGTGCCTGGTCCGGGACATCATACACTGAAGCTTTCTTT.

V usage is TRBV7-2 and J usage is TRBJ1-2; 7 positions match TRBD1. The CDR3 spans 14 residues. Germline CDR1 is SGHTA and CDR2 is FQGNSA. J was trimmed by 4 bases and V by 5 bases; bases with no gene match: 7. The DNA of the CDR3 is TGTGCCAGCAGCACCGGACAGGCAAGCTATGGCTACACCTTC. It specifies CASSTGQASYGYTF.

The chain is built from TRBV5-8 and TRBJ2-1; 10 bases line up with TRBD1. CDR3 length: 15 residues. After removal of 3 bases from V and 8 bases from J, the junction contained 8 bases not matched to a gene. Germline CDR1 reads SGHTS; CDR2 reads YDEGEE. CDR3 loop: CASSSRQGAKYEQFF. The CDR3 region has the DNA TGTGCCAGCAGCTCCCGACAGGGGGCGAAGTATGAGCAGTTCTTC. The whole variable domain, filled in from reference TRBV5-8 and TRBJ2-1, reads EAGVTQSPTHLIKTRGQQATLRCSPISGHTSVYWYQQALGLGLQFLLWYDEGEERNRGNFPPRFSGRQFPNYSSELNVNALELEDSALYLCASSSRQGAKYEQFFGPGTRLTVL.

This rearrangement joins TRBV9 to TRBJ1-2; D may be TRBD1 (5 bases). V gave up 2 bases and J gave up 0 bases, with 11 bases separating them. The CDR3 totals 15 residues. Germline CDR1 reads SGDLS; CDR2 reads YYNGEE. Here the CDR3 reads CASSVGGGANYGYTF. CDR3 DNA: TGTGCCAGCAGCGTGGGCGGGGGAGCTAACTATGGCTACACCTTC.

The chain has TRBV6-5 and TRBJ2-7; 7 bases line up with TRBD1. The length of the CDR3 is 13 residues. The germline CDR1 and CDR2 sequences are MNHEY and SVGAGI. V trimming: 2 bases; J trimming: 2 bases; junction bases outside the gene matches: 0. CDR3 in amino acids: CASSYRGPYEQYF. The CDR3 DNA follows: TGTGCCAGCAGTTACAGGGGGCCCTACGAGCAGTACTTC.

The rearrangement uses TRBV5-1 and TRBJ1-1; 12 nucleotides align to TRBD1. Germline V gives CDR1 SGHRS, CDR2 YFSETQ. The length of the CDR3 is 16 residues. The J segment lost 5 bases and the V segment lost 4 bases, leaving 9 bases of the junction unmatched. CDR3 amino acids: CASSPGTGGAGTEAFF. CDR3 coding DNA: TGCGCCAGCAGCCCGGGGACAGGGGGCGCAGGGACTGAAGCTTTCTTT.

The J gene is TRBJ1-4, the V gene TRBV18; possible D gene TRBD1, 5 bases. Trimming stripped 1 base from V and 2 bases from J, with 8 bases between. The CDR3 runs to 15 residues. Germline CDR1 reads KGHSH; CDR2 reads LQKENI. The CDR3 spells CASSPQGWTNEKLFF. The CDR3 DNA reads as TGTGCCAGCTCACCACAGGGGTGGACTAATGAAAAACTGTTTTTT.

In regard to this clone: An end of the junction does not agree with germline; a read error may underlie this. The rearrangement joins TRBV25-1 to TRBJ2-6, with TRBD1 matching 9 bases. There are 15 residues in the CDR3. Per germline, CDR1 MGHDK and CDR2 SYGVNS. The CDR3 loop is CAIPQGASGANGLTF. Written as DNA, the CDR3 is TGTGCCATTCCACAGGGGGCCTCTGGGGCCAACGGCCTGACTTTC.

The chain has TRBV6-5 and TRBJ2-2, with 8 bases aligning to TRBD2. This CDR3 spans 14 amino acids. Trimming at V came to 5 bases and at J to 3 bases, leaving 2 bases not matched to a gene. Per the germline V gene, CDR1 is MNHEY and CDR2 is SVGAGI. The CDR3 coding sequence is TGTGCCAGCAGTGGCGGGGGGTACACCGGGGAGCTGTTTTTT. Its protein is CASSGGGYTGELFF.

The V gene is TRBV30, the J gene TRBJ2-3; maybe TRBD2 (5 bases). The CDR3 spans 11 residues. Germline CDR1 GTSNPN, CDR2 SVGIG (reference sequence). The V end was cut by 5 bases, the J end by 8 bases, with 11 bases between. CDR3 residues: CAWVDTSTQYF. CDR3 nucleotide sequence: TGTGCCTGGGTCGATACTAGTACGCAGTATTTT.

This clone is a singleton in its sample. The V gene is TRBV6-6, the J gene TRBJ1-2; no clear D gene. This CDR3 contains 11 residues. CDR1 MNHNY and CDR2 SVGAGI come from the germline V gene (reference sequence). With 2 bases removed from V and 5 bases from J, the gap between germline ends came to 3 bases. CDR3 sequence (DNA): TGTGCCAGCAGTTACGCGTATGGCTACACCTTC. Protein product: CASSYAYGYTF.

The rearrangement joins TRBV19 to TRBJ1-5, with D perhaps matching TRBD1 (5 bases). Deletions cut 6 bases from V and 3 bases from J, with 15 bases between. CDR3 length: 15 amino acids. Germline CDR1 is LNHDA and CDR2 is SQIVND (reference sequence). CDR3 in amino acids: CASRRDRTNNQPQHF. DNA of the CDR3: TGTGCCAGTAGGCGGGACCGAACAAACAATCAGCCCCAGCATTTT.

V usage is TRBV4-3 and J usage is TRBJ2-3, with 9 bases matching TRBD1. V lost 3 bases to trimming and J lost 0 bases; unmatched junction nucleotides: 7. This CDR3 comprises 17 residues. Germline values: CDR1 LGHNA, CDR2 YSLEER. CDR3: CASSQGAQGASTDTQYF. DNA for the CDR3: TGCGCCAGCAGCCAGGGGGCACAGGGGGCCAGCACAGATACGCAGTATTTT.

The chain joins TRBV7-9 to TRBJ2-7, with 7 bases aligning to TRBD1. Germline values: CDR1 SEHNR, CDR2 FQNEAQ (reference sequence). This CDR3 contains 14 residues. Trimming removed 2 bases from V and 2 bases from J; junction bases left unmatched: 3. This chain's CDR3 is CASSLSGTAYEQYF. CDR3 bases: TGTGCCAGCAGCTTATCCGGGACAGCCTACGAGCAGTACTTC.